This paragraph reports one TCR beta chain. The assay was immunoSEQ multiplex PCR, and TCRdb's table has in-frame clones only and misses some. The sample carries a few hundred thousand clones, approximately 87% recorded once. This sample is drawn from a study of blood T cell repertoires in COVID-19. The sample was peripheral blood. This clonotype was sampled from a woman between 50 and 59 years old who had recovered from COVID-19.

The CDR3 sequence is CASSVGQFTEQYF. In DNA form, the CDR3 reads TGTGCCAGCAGCGTAGGACAGTTTACCGAGCAGTACTTC. The chain is built from TRBV9 and TRBJ2-7, with TRBD1 as a possible D gene (5 bases). CDR3 length: 13 residues. V was pared by 0 bases and J by 6 bases, with 10 bases between. Germline CDR1 and CDR2: SGDLS and YYNGEE.